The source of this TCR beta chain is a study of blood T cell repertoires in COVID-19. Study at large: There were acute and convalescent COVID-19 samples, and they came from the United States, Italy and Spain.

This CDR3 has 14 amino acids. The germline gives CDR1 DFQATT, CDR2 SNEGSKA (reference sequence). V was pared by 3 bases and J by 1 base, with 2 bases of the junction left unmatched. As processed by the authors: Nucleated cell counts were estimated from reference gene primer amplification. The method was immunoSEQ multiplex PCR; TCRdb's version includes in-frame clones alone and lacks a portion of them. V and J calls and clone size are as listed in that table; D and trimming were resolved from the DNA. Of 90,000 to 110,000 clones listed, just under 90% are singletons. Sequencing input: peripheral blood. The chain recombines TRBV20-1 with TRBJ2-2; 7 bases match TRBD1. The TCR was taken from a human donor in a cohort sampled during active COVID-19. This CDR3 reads CSASRQGNTGELFF. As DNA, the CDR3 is TGCAGTGCTAGTAGACAGGGGAACACCGGGGAGCTGTTTTTT.